This T cell receptor beta chain was captured by sequencing in a study of OX40 agonist ivuxolimab in advanced cancers. Study information: People in dose escalation had one of these cancers: hepatocellular carcinoma, melanoma, renal cell or head and neck cancer. Findings and limits, study-wide: Among some nonresponders, normalized T-cell clonal expansion was also low. By week 6 at 0.1 to 3.0 mg/kg, blood CD4+ and CD8+ T cells had expanded clonally. No determination was made of the antigen specificity of the expanded peripheral T cells.

Measured with immunoSEQ multiplex PCR; TCRdb has only the in-frame clones, and not every one. The data hold about 55,000 clones, with 89% observed a single time. As regards this clone: Its antigen is not known.

The V and J ends lost 3 bases and 0 bases respectively, with 6 bases between them. The germline gives CDR1 LNHDA, CDR2 SQIVND (reference sequence). This CDR3 region has 15 residues. The TCR sequence derives from an adult with an advanced solid tumor such as melanoma, head and neck, liver or kidney cancer. The rearrangement uses TRBV19 and TRBJ2-6; D not resolved. Sample: CD4+ or CD8+ T cells sorted from blood, taken in a trial of the OX40 agonist ivuxolimab. CDR3 nucleotides: TGTGCCAGTAGTATTTGGAGCTCTGGGGCCAACGTCCTGACTTTC. Its translation is CASSIWSSGANVLTF. The full variable domain, its missing parts supplied by reference TRBV19 and TRBJ2-6, is DGGITQSPKYLFRKEGQNVTLSCEQNLNHDAMYWYRQDPGQGLRLIYYSQIVNDFQKGDIAEGYSVSREKKESFPLTVTSAQKNPTAFYLCASSIWSSGANVLTFGAGSRLTVL.